Shown below are 14 T cell receptor beta chains from a single sample sequenced in a study of T-cell memory formation after mild COVID-19. Using its own MiXCR run on the 5' RACE reads, TCRdb lists one record per CDR3 protein. The data show roughly 600,000 distinct CDR3 sequences, roughly 18% seen once. Sequenced sample: PBMCs or a T cell subset sorted from them (not recorded which). These receptors originate from an adult woman who had mild COVID-19 (a few samples of this study predate the infection). Cell type and time point are not known.

The rearrangement links TRBV4-1 to TRBJ2-7, with D tentatively TRBD1 (5 bases). CDR1 and CDR2 (germline): MGHRA, YSYEKL. The CDR3 spans 15 residues. The V end lost 0 bases, the J end lost 5 bases, and 14 bases lay between the germline ends. For the CDR3, the DNA is TGCGCCAGCAGCCAAGATGGCAGGGCTGGAGACGAGCAGTACTTC. This encodes CASSQDGRAGDEQYF.

This clonotype has ten or more counts. This chain joins TRBV12-3 or TRBV12-4 and TRBJ1-5, with D uncertain. The CDR3 consists of 12 residues. The ends were cut back, 1 base at V and 6 bases at J, with 4 bases in the middle. CDR3: CASSLELQPQHF. The CDR3 region has the DNA TGTGCCAGCAGTTTAGAACTTCAGCCCCAGCATTTT.

V gene TRBV10-3 combines with J gene TRBJ1-2; 9 bases match TRBD1. Germline V gene sequence: CDR1 ENHRY, CDR2 SYGVKD. The CDR3 is 12 residues long. V trimming: 5 bases; J trimming: 9 bases; junction bases outside the gene matches: 4. CDR3 in amino acids: CAISRDRESYTF. CDR3 bases: TGTGCCATCAGTCGGGACAGGGAGAGCTACACCTTC.

Many counts were recorded for this clonotype. The chain is built from TRBV12-3 or TRBV12-4 and TRBJ1-5; perhaps TRBD1 as D (5 bases). CDR3 length: 15 amino acids. V lost 3 bases and J lost 4, with 13 bases in between. Here the CDR3 reads CASSFGTGGNQPQHF. The CDR3 nucleotides are TGTGCCAGCAGTTTTGGTACAGGAGGAAATCAGCCCCAGCATTTT.

The chain links TRBV18 to TRBJ1-3, with unresolved D. Trimming shortened V by 3 bases and J by 0 bases, and 6 bases separated the two germline ends. This CDR3 has 14 residues. CDR1 KGHSH and CDR2 LQKENI come from the germline V gene. CDR3 DNA: TGTGCCAGCTCACCGGAGAGCTCTGGAAACACCATATATTTT. Its protein is CASSPESSGNTIYF.

V usage is TRBV9 and J usage is TRBJ1-2; 11 nucleotides agree with TRBD1. CDR3 length: 14 amino acids. CDR1 and CDR2 (germline): SGDLS, YYNGEE. Trimming cost V 4 bases and J 5 bases; bases outside gene matches: 4. The CDR3 is CASSLRDRGYGYTF. In DNA form, the CDR3 reads TGTGCCAGCAGCCTCCGGGACAGGGGGTATGGCTACACCTTC.

The V and J genes are TRBV7-8 and TRBJ2-7; the D gene could be TRBD1 or TRBD2 (5 bases each). This CDR3 is built from 14 residues. The germline V gene has CDR1 SGHVS and CDR2 FQNEAQ. V lost 4 bases to trimming and J lost 5 bases, with 15 bases between them. CDR3 sequence reads: CASSSGLRGHEQYF. Written as DNA, the CDR3 is TGTGCCAGCAGCTCAGGACTTAGGGGCCACGAGCAGTACTTC.

This clonotype was picked up a small number of times. V and J are TRBV18 and TRBJ1-6; D is ambiguous. Germline V gives CDR1 KGHSH, CDR2 LQKENI. The CDR3 totals 11 residues. Trimming removed 4 bases from V and 11 bases from J, with 6 bases in between. The CDR3 spells CASSRIPPLHF. CDR3 sequence (DNA): TGTGCCAGCTCACGGATACCACCCCTCCACTTT. The variable domain in full, completed from reference TRBV18 and TRBJ1-6, reads NAGVMQNPRHLVRRRGQEARLRCSPMKGHSHVYWYRQLPEEGLKFMVYLQKENIIDESGMPKERFSAEFPKEGPSILRIQQVVRGDSAAYFCASSRIPPLHFGNGTRLTVT.

This clonotype occurred a few times. V is TRBV12-3 or TRBV12-4 and J is TRBJ2-5; possibly TRBD2 for D (5 bases). V lost 2 bases, J lost 7 bases, and 20 bases lay in between. The CDR3 runs 16 residues. The CDR3: CASSLTAGARAGTQYF. For the CDR3, the DNA is TGTGCCAGCAGTTTAACCGCCGGCGCCCGGGCGGGGACCCAGTACTTC.

This chain joins TRBV24-1 and TRBJ2-1, with D perhaps matching TRBD1 or TRBD2 (5 bases each). CDR1 is KGHDR, CDR2 SFDVKD, per germline. The CDR3 covers 10 residues. The V and J ends lost 9 bases and 14 bases respectively, with 13 bases between them. Written as DNA, the CDR3 is TGTGCCACCGGCCGGGACGCAGAGTTCTTC. Residues: CATGRDAEFF.

This chain connects TRBV9 to TRBJ2-1, with TRBD2 matching over 8 bases. CDR3 length: 15 residues. Germline V CDR1 and CDR2: SGDLS, YYNGEE. V lost 2 bases to trimming and J lost 7 bases; unmatched junction nucleotides: 8. CDR3 sequence reads: CASSVTGGPTNEQFF. CDR3 DNA sequence: TGTGCCAGCAGCGTGACGGGGGGGCCCACTAATGAGCAGTTCTTC.

The chain has TRBV5-5 and TRBJ2-3; 8 bases line up with TRBD1. V lost 1 base to trimming and J lost 5 bases; unmatched junction nucleotides: 12. Per the germline V gene, CDR1 is SGHKS and CDR2 is YYEKEE (reference sequence). The CDR3 is 17 amino acids. This CDR3 is CASSLSAGTGGIDTQYF. The CDR3 bases are TGTGCCAGCAGCTTGAGTGCCGGGACAGGTGGGATAGATACGCAGTATTTT.

The chain is built from TRBV6-5 and TRBJ2-5, with 10 positions matching TRBD1. This CDR3 region has 14 residues. V lost 6 bases, J lost 4 bases, and 5 bases stayed unmatched. Per the germline V gene, CDR1 is MNHEY and CDR2 is SVGAGI. The CDR3 DNA reads as TGTGCCAGCAGAAAGGACAGGGGGAGAGAGACCCAGTACTTC. Amino acid sequence: CASRKDRGRETQYF.

This chain connects TRBV9 to TRBJ1-1; no clear D gene. Germline V gene sequence: CDR1 SGDLS, CDR2 YYNGEE. This CDR3 has 13 residues. Trimming stripped 0 bases from V and 5 bases from J, with 8 bases between. CDR3 nucleotide sequence: TGTGCCAGCAGCGTAGAGTTGGGGACTGAAGCTTTCTTT. As protein: CASSVELGTEAFF.